These 26 T cell receptor beta chains share one sample of origin, sequenced in a study of T cells in Graves' hyperthyroidism and ophthalmopathy. TCR beta CDR3 regions were amplified from RNA. First-round RT-PCR of the TCR CDR3 relied on the HTBI primer set. In TCRdb, the multiplex PCR reads were re-called with MiXCR into one record per CDR3 protein. The sample contains more than 300,000 distinct CDR3 sequences, approximately 18% of which appear only once. The material sequenced was blood. The receptors derive from a young woman with Graves' hyperthyroidism that later progressed to Graves' ophthalmopathy.

The rearrangement links TRBV12-3 or TRBV12-4 to TRBJ2-5; 7 bases agree with TRBD1. The ends lost 2 bases at V and 1 base at J; junction bases unmatched: 4. The CDR3 length is 15 residues. The CDR3 is CASSLWGQLQETQYF. The CDR3 nucleotides are TGTGCCAGCAGTTTATGGGGACAGCTCCAAGAGACCCAGTACTTC.

V usage is TRBV19 and J usage is TRBJ2-1; perhaps TRBD2 as D (6 bases). The length of the CDR3 is 17 residues. The V end was cut by 5 bases, the J end by 7 bases, with 24 bases between. The germline V gene encodes CDR1 LNHDA and CDR2 SQIVND (reference sequence). The CDR3 DNA is TGTGCCAGTAGTCTAGCCCGTAGCGGCCGCCGGGGGAATGAGCAGTTCTTC. This sequence encodes CASSLARSGRRGNEQFF.

This clonotype was picked up a small number of times. The chain uses TRBV20-1 and TRBJ1-4; no clear D gene. The CDR3 runs to 14 residues. The V end was cut by 3 bases, the J end by 8 bases, with 16 bases between. Germline loops: CDR1 DFQATT, CDR2 SNEGSKA (reference sequence). CDR3 sequence: CSASGQPRGEKLFF. The CDR3 DNA follows: TGCAGTGCTAGCGGCCAGCCTCGAGGGGAAAAACTGTTTTTT.

In its sample, this clonotype was seen many times. This chain connects TRBV3-1 to TRBJ2-7, with TRBD2 matching over 12 bases. V was pared by 1 base and J by 0 bases, with 13 bases of the junction left unmatched. Germline V lookup: CDR1 LGHDT, CDR2 YNNKEL (reference sequence). The CDR3 length is 20 residues. The CDR3 protein is CASSQGSTRTSGTSSYEQYF. CDR3 nucleotide sequence: TGTGCCAGCAGCCAAGGCTCGACACGGACTAGCGGGACGAGCTCCTACGAGCAGTACTTC.

This clonotype has just a few counts. This sequence joins TRBV7-9 and TRBJ1-1; TRBD1 agrees at 9 bases. Germline trimming cut 5 bases from V and 6 bases from J; bases unmatched to any gene: 10. CDR1 SEHNR and CDR2 FQNEAQ come from the germline V gene (reference sequence). The CDR3 runs to 15 residues. The CDR3 sequence is CASSRQGEKWSEAFF. CDR3 nucleotide sequence: TGTGCCAGCAGCAGACAGGGGGAGAAGTGGTCTGAAGCTTTCTTT.

In its sample, this clonotype was seen many times. The CDR3 DNA follows: TGTGCCAGCAGTTACTTCCATCTGGGGGAGCGAATAGAGACCCAGTACTTC. Amino acid sequence: CASSYFHLGERIETQYF. The V call is TRBV6-6, the J call TRBJ2-5, with D tentatively TRBD1 or TRBD2 (5 bases each). V gave up 1 base and J gave up 4 bases, with 19 bases separating them. This CDR3 is 17 amino acids long. Germline V gene lookup returns CDR1 MNHNY and CDR2 SVGAGI (reference sequence).

This clonotype was seen more than once but under ten times. This chain joins TRBV5-1 and TRBJ1-3; D may be TRBD1 (5 bases). The ends were cut back, 0 bases at V and 0 bases at J, with 7 bases in the middle. This CDR3 region has 15 residues. Germline CDR1 SGHRS, CDR2 YFSETQ. The CDR3 nucleotides read TGCGCCAGCAGCTTGGGACAGAGCTCTGGAAACACCATATATTTT. It codes for CASSLGQSSGNTIYF. Full variable domain (rest looked up from reference TRBV5-1 and TRBJ1-3): KAGVTQTPRYLIKTRGQQVTLSCSPISGHRSVSWYQQTPGQGLQFLFEYFSETQRNKGNFPGRFSGRQFSNSRSEMNVSTLELGDSALYLCASSLGQSSGNTIYFGEGSWLTVV.

This clonotype was counted between two and nine times. The V gene is TRBV20-1, the J gene TRBJ1-2, with D possibly being TRBD1 (6 bases). Germline assignment: CDR1 DFQATT and CDR2 SNEGSKA (reference sequence). Trimming shortened V by 1 base and J by 3 bases, and 12 bases separated the two germline ends. The CDR3 has 14 residues. Here the CDR3 reads CSARGPGADYGYTF. In DNA, the CDR3 is TGCAGTGCTAGAGGGCCAGGGGCCGACTATGGCTACACCTTC.

In its sample, this clonotype was seen many times. The J gene is TRBJ2-7, the V gene TRBV20-1, with D unclear. Between the trimmed V and J ends, which lost 3 bases and 1 base, there was a span of 10 bases. Germline CDR1 DFQATT, CDR2 SNEGSKA (reference sequence). This CDR3 has 13 residues. The CDR3 nucleotides are TGCAGTGCTAGCCAGACTCGATCCTACGAGCAGTACTTC. Translation gives CSASQTRSYEQYF.

This clonotype was found many times. J is TRBJ1-1 and V is TRBV18; D possibly corresponds to TRBD1 (6 bases). This CDR3 comprises 12 residues. The germline V gene encodes CDR1 KGHSH and CDR2 LQKENI. V lost 4 bases and J lost 11, with 14 bases in between. In DNA, the CDR3 is TGTGCCAGCTCACATTCAGGGGTGGACGCTTTCTTT. It translates to CASSHSGVDAFF.

This chain links TRBV20-1 with TRBJ2-5, with 13 bases aligning to TRBD2. The junction had 8 bases not matched to a gene; V was cut back by 6 bases and J by 4 bases. Germline V CDR1 and CDR2: DFQATT, SNEGSKA (reference sequence). CDR3 size: 15 residues. CDR3 protein: CSAEIGLAGVETQYF. In DNA form, the CDR3 reads TGCAGTGCGGAAATTGGACTAGCGGGAGTAGAGACCCAGTACTTC.

This sequence joins TRBV10-3 and TRBJ2-1; the D is unclear. Trimming left V 2 bases short and J 7 bases short, with 6 bases between. The CDR3 is 12 residues long. The germline CDR1 and CDR2 sequences are ENHRY and SYGVKD. The CDR3: CAISEIGNEQFF. The CDR3 region has the DNA TGTGCCATCAGTGAGATCGGGAATGAGCAGTTCTTC.

The genes are TRBV27 and TRBJ1-1; perhaps TRBD1 as D (6 bases). CDR1 is MNHEY and CDR2 is SMNVEV in the germline V gene (reference sequence). The CDR3 runs 14 residues. Trimming cost V 2 bases and J 4 bases, with 11 bases left between them. This CDR3 is CASSLGTHGTEAFF. The DNA of the CDR3 is TGTGCCAGCAGTTTAGGGACACACGGCACTGAAGCTTTCTTT.

At least ten counts were recorded for this clonotype. The J gene is TRBJ1-2, the V gene TRBV6-1; D perhaps matches TRBD1 (5 bases). Deletions cut 3 bases from V and 3 bases from J, with 8 bases between. There are 13 residues in the CDR3. Germline V gene lookup returns CDR1 MNHNS and CDR2 SASEGT. The CDR3 region is CASSEGDHYGYTF. The CDR3 DNA follows: TGTGCCAGCAGTGAGGGGGATCACTATGGCTACACCTTC.

Ten or more counts support this clonotype. The chain recombines TRBV19 with TRBJ2-3; 9 bases are a match to TRBD1. The germline V gene encodes CDR1 LNHDA and CDR2 SQIVND (reference sequence). The V segment lost 7 bases and the J segment 2 bases; nucleotides outside the gene matches: 10. The CDR3 is 16 residues long. The CDR3 DNA follows: TGTGCCAGTATCCCCCGGGGGACAGGGATCACAGATACGCAGTATTTT. This translates into CASIPRGTGITDTQYF.

About this clonotype: This may come from a read error, since a much larger clone is one base off. The CDR3 does not close with the conserved phenylalanine or tryptophan, likely indicating a read error. This chain connects TRBV29-1 to TRBJ1-2; 9 nucleotides align to TRBD1. Germline CDR1 SQVTM, CDR2 ANQGSEA. The CDR3 sequence is 15 residues long. V trimming: 5 bases; J trimming: 3 bases; junction bases outside the gene matches: 10. This CDR3 is CSVQLGTGKDYGYTL. The CDR3 DNA reads as TGCAGCGTTCAACTCGGGACAGGGAAAGACTATGGCTACACCCTC.

This chain uses TRBV5-5 with TRBJ2-7, with a weak D call TRBD1 (6 bases). This CDR3 spans 13 amino acids. V lost 1 base to trimming and J lost 6 bases, with 11 bases between them. Germline lookup yields CDR1 SGHKS and CDR2 YYEKEE (reference sequence). The CDR3 is CASSLSQDSEQYF. The DNA of the CDR3 is TGTGCCAGCAGCTTGTCCCAGGACAGCGAGCAGTACTTC.

This clonotype was seen repeatedly, ten times or more. This rearrangement joins TRBV5-6 to TRBJ2-3; D is uncertain. Trimming took 0 bases from V and 6 from J, leaving 29 bases between them. CDR3 length: 20 amino acids. The germline V gene has CDR1 SGHDT and CDR2 YYEEEE. The CDR3 DNA follows: TGTGCCAGCAGCTTGGCGATTGGTTTAGGCGGCAGTTCCTTTGAGGATACGCAGTATTTT. This sequence encodes CASSLAIGLGGSSFEDTQYF.

This clonotype was observed a few times. The rearrangement uses TRBV9 and TRBJ2-3, with D hard to call. Trimming removed 0 bases from V and 9 bases from J, with 11 bases in between. The CDR3 totals 13 residues. Germline V gene sequence: CDR1 SGDLS, CDR2 YYNGEE. This CDR3 reads CASSVGPPTTQYF. CDR3 coding DNA: TGTGCCAGCAGCGTAGGGCCCCCGACAACGCAGTATTTT.

This clonotype has a count of ten or more. The rearrangement uses TRBV28 and TRBJ2-7; TRBD1 agrees at 9 bases. Trimming at V came to 4 bases and at J to 7 bases, leaving 8 bases not matched to a gene. CDR3 length: 14 amino acids. The germline gives CDR1 MDHEN, CDR2 SYDVKM. Here the CDR3 DNA reads TGTGCCAGCAGTTCTCCGGGACAGGGCTGGGAGCAGTACTTC. It codes for CASSSPGQGWEQYF.

The rearrangement uses TRBV13 and TRBJ1-2; 7 bases agree with TRBD1. Germline V CDR1 and CDR2: PRHDT, FYEKMQ (reference sequence). The V and J ends lost 6 bases and 5 bases, in that order; junction bases with no gene match: 12. This CDR3 is built from 15 residues. The CDR3 protein is CASRGIQGPAYGYTF. The DNA for the CDR3 is TGTGCCAGCAGAGGTATACAGGGGCCGGCGTATGGCTACACCTTC.

Regarding this clonotype: A much bigger clone sits one base away, suggesting this may be a read error. The chain is built from TRBV19 and TRBJ1-5; D not certain. This CDR3 contains 14 residues. The germline V gene has CDR1 LNHDA and CDR2 SQIVND (reference sequence). CDR3 in amino acids: CASSIDLANRPQHF. As DNA, the CDR3 is TGTGCCAGTAGTATAGATCTGGCGAATCGGCCCCAGCATTTT.

This chain uses TRBV6-1 with TRBJ2-1, with 8 bases lining up with TRBD1. This CDR3 comprises 14 residues. Germline V lookup: CDR1 MNHNS, CDR2 SASEGT. The junction had 5 bases not matched to a gene; V was cut back by 8 bases and J by 2 bases. The CDR3 reads CASQDRGPYNEQFF. The CDR3, as DNA: TGTGCCAGCCAAGACAGGGGCCCCTACAATGAGCAGTTCTTC.

J is TRBJ2-2 and V is TRBV6-1; 11 positions agree with TRBD2. This CDR3 is 18 amino acids long. In germline, CDR1 is MNHNS, CDR2 SASEGT. The V segment lost 8 bases and the J segment 1 base; nucleotides outside the gene matches: 12. The CDR3 loop reads CASSKPGLADWNTGELFF. As DNA, the CDR3 is TGTGCCAGCTCGAAACCGGGACTAGCGGATTGGAACACCGGGGAGCTGTTTTTT.

This clonotype was detected only a few times. V gene TRBV12-3 or TRBV12-4 combines with J gene TRBJ2-4, with D unresolved. The V gene lost 8 bases and the J gene lost 2 bases, with 7 bases spanning the gap. This CDR3 region has 12 residues. The CDR3 sequence is CASGVPKNIQYF. The CDR3 region has the DNA TGTGCCAGCGGTGTACCCAAAAACATTCAGTACTTC.

The chain has TRBV7-8 and TRBJ1-1; the D gene is possibly TRBD1 (6 bases). The V gene's germline CDR1 is SGHVS and CDR2 FQNEAQ. The CDR3 is 16 residues long. The V end was cut by 6 bases, the J end by 0 bases, with 17 bases between. The CDR3 nucleotides read TGTGCCAGCAGAGAAAGGACGGGACAAATGAACACTGAAGCTTTCTTT. Its translation is CASRERTGQMNTEAFF. Based on the CDR3 plus reference TRBV7-8 and TRBJ1-1, the full variable domain is GAGVSQSPRYKVAKRGQDVALRCDPISGHVSLFWYQQALGQGPEFLTYFQNEAQLDKSGLPSDRFFAERPEGSVSTLKIQRTQQEDSAVYLCASRERTGQMNTEAFFGQGTRLTVV.